This TCR beta chain is from a study of low-dose radiotherapy and immunotherapy resistance in tumors. About the study: Cohort 1 received 0.5 Gy per fraction every 2 weeks, totaling 6.5 Gy.

It was with a constant-region primer and a V-primer adapter that TCRs were amplified over approximately 18 PCR cycles. TCRdb called the reads again in MiXCR, with one record for every CDR3 protein. The data show roughly 50,000 distinct CDR3 sequences, approximately 35% seen once. Time point here: after trial treatment. This sample's treatment: LDRT plus nivolumab, ipilimumab, low-dose cyclophosphamide and aspirin (RACIN trial). This material consisted of PBMCs, taken after low-dose radiotherapy plus immunotherapy. This sequence originates from a male donor with rectosigmoid adenocarcinoma.

The CDR3 spells CASSQGTGGAPDTQYF. The DNA of the CDR3 is TGCGCCAGCAGCCAAGGAACGGGGGGGGCCCCAGATACGCAGTATTTT. The J gene is TRBJ2-3, the V gene TRBV4-1, with 8 bases lining up with TRBD2. The CDR3 runs to 16 residues. The V segment lost 1 base and the J segment 4 bases; nucleotides outside the gene matches: 7. Germline V gene data show CDR1 as MGHRA and CDR2 as YSYEKL.